The text below deals with one TCR beta chain. These data originate in a study of human CD8 memory T cell subsets. TCR beta was sequenced from UMI-tagged 5' RACE libraries. TCRdb reprocessed the 5' RACE reads and keeps a single row for each CDR3 protein, giving no DNA. The sample holds 15,000 to 20,000 distinct CDR3 sequences. Germline V gives CDR1 LNHDA, CDR2 SQIVND (reference sequence). The CDR3 extends over 14 amino acids. The specimen was CD8+ stem-like memory T cells (TSCM and TCM) sorted from PBMCs. Subset specified: stem-like memory CD8 T cells (TSTEM), CCR7+ PD-1- TIGIT-. The receptor was derived from a human donor in good health. This chain connects TRBV19 to TRBJ2-5; TCRdb proposes TRBD1, but this gene call is untestable without DNA. CDR3 region: CASRGLGIQETQYF. The whole variable domain, remainder taken from reference TRBV19 and TRBJ2-5, is DGGITQSPKYLFRKEGQNVTLSCEQNLNHDAMYWYRQDPGQGLRLIYYSQIVNDFQKGDIAEGYSVSREKKESFPLTVTSAQKNPTAFYLCASRGLGIQETQYFGPGTRLLVL.